The 22 T cell receptor beta chains below all came from one sample that was sequenced in a study of blood T cell repertoires in COVID-19. Generated by immunoSEQ multiplex PCR, the TCRdb table keeps only in-frame clones and is missing some. The sample has about 160,000 clones, roughly 80% seen once; the top ten hold around 8.1%. The specimen was peripheral blood. The receptor set was obtained from a man aged 60 to 75 with acute or convalescent COVID-19.

This clone was picked up a small number of times. The gene calls are TRBV30 and TRBJ2-3, with a tentative D call TRBD2 (6 bases). The V gene lost 0 bases and the J gene lost 5 bases, with 12 bases spanning the gap. Per germline, CDR1 GTSNPN and CDR2 SVGIG (reference sequence). The CDR3 is 14 amino acids. The CDR3 here is CAWSVGGALDTQYF. The DNA of the CDR3 is TGTGCCTGGAGTGTAGGCGGGGCGTTAGATACGCAGTATTTT.

This sequence joins TRBV28 and TRBJ2-7; 7 bases are a match to TRBD2. J gave up 2 bases and V 8 bases, and 12 bases lay outside the gene matches. CDR1 is MDHEN, CDR2 SYDVKM, per germline. This CDR3 region has 15 residues. The CDR3 loop reads CASGDAGVVPYEQYF. The DNA of the CDR3 is TGTGCCAGCGGGGATGCGGGGGTAGTCCCCTACGAGCAGTACTTC.

The CDR3 reads CASSPYRDRAYEQYF. CDR3 in DNA: TGTGCCAGCTCACCCTACCGGGACAGGGCCTACGAGCAGTACTTC. The J gene is TRBJ2-7, the V gene TRBV18, with 9 bases lining up with TRBD1. Per the germline V gene, CDR1 is KGHSH and CDR2 is LQKENI. V lost 3 bases and J lost 2; bases outside the gene matches: 5. The CDR3 extends over 15 amino acids.

This clone came up many times. This chain's CDR3 is CASSYRTGGDTEAFF. The CDR3 bases are TGTGCCAGCAGTTACCGGACAGGGGGTGACACTGAAGCTTTCTTT. V is TRBV6-5 and J is TRBJ1-1; 10 bases line up with TRBD1. CDR3 length: 15 amino acids. V was clipped by 2 bases and J by 3 bases; unmatched bases: 3. CDR1 MNHEY and CDR2 SVGAGI come from the germline V gene.

The DNA for the CDR3 is TGCGCCAGCCACTTAGCCGGTCGGGGCACTGAAGCTTTCTTT. Encoded protein: CASHLAGRGTEAFF. The chain uses TRBV5-1 and TRBJ1-1; D is uncertain. Germline V gene data show CDR1 as SGHRS and CDR2 as YFSETQ. The V end was cut by 7 bases, the J end by 4 bases, with 17 bases between. The CDR3 extends over 14 amino acids.

The chain links TRBV7-6 to TRBJ1-2, with D perhaps TRBD1 (5 bases). Germline V gene data show CDR1 as SGHVS and CDR2 as FNYEAQ. V was trimmed by 4 bases and J by 3 bases, leaving 9 bases between them. The CDR3 consists of 13 residues. The DNA of the CDR3 is TGTGCCAGCAGCTCAGGACAAGACTATGGCTACACCTTC. Its translation is CASSSGQDYGYTF.

The chain uses TRBV5-1 and TRBJ1-2; weak D call: TRBD1 (5 bases). This CDR3 is 14 amino acids long. Germline CDR1 reads SGHRS; CDR2 reads YFSETQ. The V gene lost 0 bases and the J gene lost 1 base, with 7 bases spanning the gap. The CDR3 DNA reads as TGCGCCAGCAGCTTGGAGGGGATTAACTATGGCTACACCTTC. This sequence encodes CASSLEGINYGYTF.

The rearrangement links TRBV4-3 to TRBJ2-4; TRBD1 aligns across 10 bases. V gave up 1 base and J gave up 5 bases; unmatched junction bases: 8. This CDR3 has 17 amino acids. Germline CDR1 is LGHNA and CDR2 is YSLEER. The CDR3 region is CASSQGVAGTGENIQYF. In DNA, the CDR3 is TGCGCCAGCAGCCAAGGGGTGGCCGGGACAGGGGAAAACATTCAGTACTTC.

This chain joins TRBV11-2 and TRBJ2-1, with no clear D. CDR1 and CDR2 from the germline V gene are SGHAT and FQNNGV. The V end was cut by 1 base, the J end by 3 bases, with 10 bases between. The CDR3 length is 15 residues. CDR3 in DNA: TGTGCCAGCAGCTTAGCTGGTAGCTACTACAATGAGCAGTTCTTC. It is translated as CASSLAGSYYNEQFF.

The chain has TRBV29-1 and TRBJ1-2; D is possibly TRBD1 (6 bases). Trimming cost V 2 bases and J 4 bases, with 20 bases left between them. Germline CDR1 and CDR2: SQVTM and ANQGSEA. This CDR3 has 16 residues. Here the CDR3 reads CSVELGGTGLAYGYTF. In DNA, the CDR3 is TGCAGCGTTGAACTTGGGGGCACAGGTCTTGCCTATGGCTACACCTTC. The full variable domain, completed using reference TRBV29-1 and TRBJ1-2, is SAVISQKPSRDICQRGTSLTIQCQVDSQVTMMFWYRQQPGQSLTLIATANQGSEATYESGFVIDKFPISRPNLTFSTLTVSNMSPEDSSIYLCSVELGGTGLAYGYTFGSGTRLTVV.

In the case of this clone: A read error may account for a junction end that differs from germline. The chain couples TRBV5-1 to TRBJ2-7; D may be TRBD1 (5 bases). Germline loops: CDR1 SGHRS, CDR2 YFSETQ. The CDR3 loop spans 14 amino acids. CDR3 sequence: CASSLGQGSDEQYF. CDR3 bases: TGCGCCAGCAGCTTGGGGCAGGGCTCCGACGAGCAGTACTTC.

The J gene is TRBJ1-2, the V gene TRBV5-4, with 7 nucleotides matching TRBD1. Germline CDR1 and CDR2: SGHNT and YYREEE (reference sequence). The CDR3 loop spans 14 amino acids. With V trimmed by 4 bases and J by 7 bases, 10 bases remained unmatched. CDR3 nucleotides: TGTGCCAGCAGCGGGGCGGTAGGGGGCGGTGGCTACACCTTC. Its translation: CASSGAVGGGGYTF.

V gene TRBV12-3 or TRBV12-4 combines with J gene TRBJ2-1; D may be TRBD2 (6 bases). The CDR3 is 13 amino acids. The ends were cut back, 9 bases at V and 7 bases at J, with 16 bases in the middle. CDR3 protein: CASRLEIGNEQFF. DNA for the CDR3: TGTGCCAGTCGACTAGAAATAGGGAATGAGCAGTTCTTC.

The chain links TRBV30 to TRBJ1-2; TRBD1 aligns across 9 bases. Unmatched junction bases numbered 9, after V lost 3 bases and J lost 7 bases. This CDR3 comprises 14 residues. Germline lookup yields CDR1 GTSNPN and CDR2 SVGIG (reference sequence). The chain's CDR3 is CAWSRDRERGGYTF. The CDR3 DNA sequence: TGTGCCTGGAGCCGGGACAGGGAGAGAGGTGGCTACACCTTC. Full variable domain (missing parts from reference TRBV30 and TRBJ1-2): SQTIHQWPATLVQPVGSPLSLECTVEGTSNPNLYWYRQAAGRGLQLLFYSVGIGQISSEVPQNLSASRPQDRQFILSSKKLLLSDSGFYLCAWSRDRERGGYTFGSGTRLTVV.

The J gene is TRBJ1-2, the V gene TRBV5-6; D is undetermined. Germline V lookup: CDR1 SGHDT, CDR2 YYEEEE. Trimming shortened V by 0 bases and J by 0 bases, and 3 bases separated the two germline ends. This CDR3 contains 13 residues. The chain's CDR3 is CASSLVANYGYTF. CDR3 DNA sequence: TGTGCCAGCAGCTTGGTAGCTAACTATGGCTACACCTTC.

The rearrangement joins TRBV24-1 to TRBJ2-7; the match to TRBD2 covers 8 bases. The CDR3 runs 15 residues. After removal of 3 bases from V and 5 bases from J, the junction contained 8 bases not matched to a gene. CDR1 KGHDR and CDR2 SFDVKD come from the germline V gene. The CDR3 here is CATSDPGTSPHEQYF. In nucleotides, the CDR3 is TGTGCCACCAGTGATCCAGGGACTAGTCCCCACGAGCAGTACTTC.

The gene calls are TRBV10-3 and TRBJ1-1; 7 nucleotides agree with TRBD1. Germline V gives CDR1 ENHRY, CDR2 SYGVKD. The CDR3 is 16 residues long. V lost 4 bases to trimming and J lost 3 bases; unmatched junction nucleotides: 11. The CDR3 here is CAISANRGKGDTEAFF. The CDR3, as DNA: TGTGCCATCAGTGCAAACAGGGGAAAGGGGGACACTGAAGCTTTCTTT.

The CDR3 region has the DNA TGCGCCAGCAGCCAAGACAGGGCTTCAAACTATGGCTACACCTTC. It translates to CASSQDRASNYGYTF. The genes are TRBV4-3 and TRBJ1-2; D perhaps matches TRBD1 (5 bases). CDR3 length: 15 residues. V gave up 0 bases and J gave up 2 bases, with 10 bases separating them. Germline loops: CDR1 LGHNA, CDR2 YSLEER.

The V gene is TRBV5-1, the J gene TRBJ1-3; 8 bases align to TRBD1. This CDR3 region has 15 residues. Germline V gene data show CDR1 as SGHRS and CDR2 as YFSETQ. V gave up 5 bases and J gave up 1 base; unmatched junction bases: 5. The CDR3 spells CASRPTGGSGNTIYF. In DNA, the CDR3 is TGCGCCAGCAGGCCTACAGGGGGGTCTGGAAACACCATATATTTT.

This rearrangement joins TRBV6-5 to TRBJ2-2, with 10 nucleotides matching TRBD1. V was pared by 8 bases and J by 7 bases, with 4 bases of the junction left unmatched. Per the germline V gene, CDR1 is MNHEY and CDR2 is SVGAGI. The CDR3 has 13 residues. The DNA for the CDR3 is TGTGCCAGCCGACAGGGGGCCGTCGGGGAGCTGTTTTTT. Its translation: CASRQGAVGELFF.

The genes are TRBV24-1 and TRBJ2-7, with 8 nucleotides matching TRBD1. This CDR3 is built from 15 residues. Per germline, CDR1 KGHDR and CDR2 SFDVKD. Germline trimming cut 4 bases from V and 1 base from J; bases unmatched to any gene: 5. The CDR3: CATSETGERSYEQYF. CDR3 bases: TGTGCCACCAGTGAGACAGGGGAGAGGTCCTACGAGCAGTACTTC.

V is TRBV5-6 and J is TRBJ1-1; a weak D match, TRBD1 (6 bases). Trimming took off 4 bases at V and 0 bases at J, with 13 bases between the two ends. The CDR3 is 15 amino acids. Germline V CDR1 and CDR2: SGHDT, YYEEEE. The CDR3 loop is CASSRTGHMNTEAFF. The CDR3 coding sequence is TGTGCCAGCAGCCGGACGGGACATATGAACACTGAAGCTTTCTTT.